In this sample, the clone carrying this TCR beta chain turned up a few times. Documented time point: pretreatment peripheral blood. This entry belongs to a study of PD-L1 blockade in urothelial cancer. For the study at large: Blood was subjected to analysis at 3 weeks (second dose) and 6 weeks following treatment start. The median T cell count in blood samples was roughly 140,000.

Germline CDR1 reads SQVTM; CDR2 reads ANQGSEA. The CDR3 is 13 amino acids. The V gene end was trimmed by 7 bases and the J gene end by 2 bases; junction bases not matched to a gene: 5. Produced via immunoSEQ multiplex PCR; TCRdb's table is partial and in-frame only. Of about 95,000 clones listed, roughly 87% were seen once; the top ten hold about 2%. The chain carries TRBV29-1 and TRBJ2-7, with 10 bases matching TRBD1. The material sequenced was PBMCs, taken around atezolizumab (anti-PD-L1) treatment. This receptor was taken from a man between 60 and 75 years old with urothelial cancer. CDR3 region: CSGQGQGTYEQYF. For the CDR3, the DNA is TGCAGCGGCCAGGGACAGGGGACCTACGAGCAGTACTTC.